Listed below are T cell receptor beta chains from one sample, sequenced in a study of T cells after yellow fever vaccination. TCRdb re-called the 5' RACE reads through MiXCR, storing one row per CDR3 protein. The repertoire holds under 600,000 distinct CDR3 sequences, with approximately 13% as singletons. Specimen: PBMCs, collected on the day of the yellow fever booster vaccination. Every receptor here comes from a man aged 25 to 45 who received the YFV17D yellow fever vaccine. Both conserved end residues are part of each CDR3. D genes are given only for firm matches. Size values are once, few and many counts, or a class for expanded clones, and some rows have none.

v_gene: TRBV18; j_gene: TRBJ1-5; d_gene: -; abundance: -; CDR3nt: TGTGCCAGCTCACCCAACAGGAATAGCAATCGGCCCCAGCATTTT; CDR3aa: CASSPNRNSNRPQHF
v_gene: TRBV29-1; j_gene: TRBJ2-7; d_gene: -; abundance: -; CDR3nt: TGCAGCGGGAGGGATGAGGCCTACGAGCAGTACTTC; CDR3aa: CSGRDEAYEQYF
v_gene: TRBV7-7; j_gene: TRBJ2-7; d_gene: -; abundance: few; CDR3nt: TGTGCTAGCAGCTTAGAACGGGAGTCCCACGAGCAGTACTTC; CDR3aa: CASSLERESHEQYF
v_gene: TRBV5-1; j_gene: TRBJ2-1; d_gene: TRBD2; abundance: few; CDR3nt: TGCGCCAGCAGCTTCTTACTAGCGGCTAACAATGAGCAGTTCTTC; CDR3aa: CASSFLLAANNEQFF
v_gene: TRBV14; j_gene: TRBJ1-2; d_gene: -; abundance: -; CDR3nt: TGTGCCAGCAGCCTCTCGCACCGCGGGGGCTACACCTTC; CDR3aa: CASSLSHRGGYTF
v_gene: TRBV10-1; j_gene: TRBJ2-5; d_gene: TRBD1; abundance: -; CDR3nt: TGCGCCAGCAGTGAGTCTGGACAGGGAGGGACCCAGTACTTC; CDR3aa: CASSESGQGGTQYF
v_gene: TRBV5-1; j_gene: TRBJ2-7; d_gene: TRBD2; abundance: -; CDR3nt: TGCGCCAGCAGGGGCCTCGGACTAGAGGGCGAGCAGTACTTC; CDR3aa: CASRGLGLEGEQYF
v_gene: TRBV20-1; j_gene: TRBJ1-2; d_gene: -; abundance: few; CDR3nt: TGCAGTGCTAATTTTGAGCCTGCAGGCTACACCTTC; CDR3aa: CSANFEPAGYTF
v_gene: TRBV18; j_gene: TRBJ2-1; d_gene: TRBD1; abundance: -; CDR3nt: TGTGCCAGCTCACGAGACCGGGACAGACAGTTCTTC; CDR3aa: CASSRDRDRQFF
v_gene: TRBV5-1; j_gene: TRBJ1-1; d_gene: TRBD1; abundance: -; CDR3nt: TGCGCCAGCAGCTTGGACGGCAGGGGGGAAGCTGAAGCTTTCTTT; CDR3aa: CASSLDGRGEAEAFF
v_gene: TRBV4-3; j_gene: TRBJ2-5; d_gene: TRBD1; abundance: -; CDR3nt: TGCGCCAGCAGCCAAGCCGGGACAGTATCGTCAGAGACCCAGTACTTC; CDR3aa: CASSQAGTVSSETQYF
v_gene: TRBV7-2; j_gene: TRBJ2-5; d_gene: -; abundance: few; CDR3nt: TGTGCCAGCAGCCCCGCAAAGGGGGAGACCCAGTACTTC; CDR3aa: CASSPAKGETQYF
v_gene: TRBV29-1; j_gene: TRBJ2-7; d_gene: TRBD1; abundance: -; CDR3nt: TGCAGCGTTGAAGAGGGGACAGGGCATACCTACGAGCAGTACTTC; CDR3aa: CSVEEGTGHTYEQYF
v_gene: TRBV18; j_gene: TRBJ1-5; d_gene: -; abundance: -; CDR3nt: TGTGCCAGCTCACCTGATGCAGATCAGCCCCAGCATTTT; CDR3aa: CASSPDADQPQHF
v_gene: TRBV7-9; j_gene: TRBJ1-2; d_gene: -; abundance: -; CDR3nt: TGTGCCAGCAGCTTCGTGGGGAACTATGGCTACACCTTC; CDR3aa: CASSFVGNYGYTF
v_gene: TRBV20-1; j_gene: TRBJ2-1; d_gene: -; abundance: few; CDR3nt: TGCAGTGCTAGAGATCGCCTAGCGACCTACAATGAGCAGTTCTTC; CDR3aa: CSARDRLATYNEQFF
v_gene: TRBV6-1; j_gene: TRBJ2-3; d_gene: -; abundance: -; CDR3nt: TGTGCCAGCAGTGACGGACCCGCAGATACGCAGTATTTT; CDR3aa: CASSDGPADTQYF
v_gene: TRBV6-5; j_gene: TRBJ2-1; d_gene: -; abundance: -; CDR3nt: TGTGCCAGCAGTTACCTAGCCGACAACCTAAGGGAGTTCTTC; CDR3aa: CASSYLADNLREFF
v_gene: TRBV7-2; j_gene: TRBJ1-2; d_gene: -; abundance: many; CDR3nt: TGTGCCAGCAGCTTTGGGTATGGCTACACCTTC; CDR3aa: CASSFGYGYTF
v_gene: TRBV7-8; j_gene: TRBJ2-1; d_gene: TRBD2; abundance: few; CDR3nt: TGTGCCAGCACCACCACTCTGGATTTAGCGGGGAGCTCCTACAATGAGCAGTTCTTC; CDR3aa: CASTTTLDLAGSSYNEQFF
v_gene: TRBV4-2; j_gene: TRBJ2-7; d_gene: -; abundance: few; CDR3nt: TGTGCCAGCAGCCAAGGCGGGGTGGGAGTCTACGAGCAGTACTTC; CDR3aa: CASSQGGVGVYEQYF
v_gene: TRBV12-3/TRBV12-4; j_gene: TRBJ2-3; d_gene: -; abundance: few; CDR3nt: TGTGCCAGCAGTGCCCCCGGGGTCGCAGATACGCAGTATTTT; CDR3aa: CASSAPGVADTQYF
v_gene: TRBV7-2; j_gene: TRBJ1-2; d_gene: -; abundance: -; CDR3nt: TGTGCCAGCAGCTCAAGTTCGGGGTATGGCTACACCTTC; CDR3aa: CASSSSSGYGYTF
v_gene: TRBV30; j_gene: TRBJ2-6; d_gene: -; abundance: -; CDR3nt: TGTGCCTGGAGTCTCGAGGTTGGGGCCAACGTCCTGACTTTC; CDR3aa: CAWSLEVGANVLTF
v_gene: TRBV7-2; j_gene: TRBJ2-2; d_gene: -; abundance: -; CDR3nt: TGTGCCAGCAGCTTGGAGGGAGGGAACACCGGGGAGCTGTTTTTT; CDR3aa: CASSLEGGNTGELFF
v_gene: TRBV6-2/TRBV6-3; j_gene: TRBJ2-7; d_gene: TRBD1; abundance: -; CDR3nt: TGTGCCAGCGGAGCCCCGGACAGGGTTCACGAGCAGTACTTC; CDR3aa: CASGAPDRVHEQYF
v_gene: TRBV20-1; j_gene: TRBJ2-5; d_gene: -; abundance: few; CDR3nt: TGCAGTGCTAGAGATTCCAGTTGGGGGACGGAGACCCAGTACTTC; CDR3aa: CSARDSSWGTETQYF
v_gene: TRBV7-2; j_gene: TRBJ1-1; d_gene: TRBD1; abundance: few; CDR3nt: TGTGCCAGCAGCCACCCCGGGACAGGGCGAGCTTTCTTT; CDR3aa: CASSHPGTGRAFF
v_gene: TRBV4-3; j_gene: TRBJ1-2; d_gene: TRBD1; abundance: -; CDR3nt: TGCGCCAGCAGCCAAGTAGTTGTGGGGGCAGGGGGCAACTATGGCTACACCTTC; CDR3aa: CASSQVVVGAGGNYGYTF
v_gene: TRBV28; j_gene: TRBJ2-1; d_gene: TRBD2; abundance: few; CDR3nt: TGTGCCAGCAGAATTGCTAGCGGGAGACGAGAGCAGTTCTTC; CDR3aa: CASRIASGRREQFF
v_gene: TRBV5-1; j_gene: TRBJ2-7; d_gene: TRBD2; abundance: -; CDR3nt: TGCGCCAGCAGCTTGGGTATACTAGCGGGTGGCGAGCAGTACTTC; CDR3aa: CASSLGILAGGEQYF
v_gene: TRBV24-1; j_gene: TRBJ2-1; d_gene: -; abundance: few; CDR3nt: TGTGCCTCAGGGACTCACAATGAGCAGTTCTTC; CDR3aa: CASGTHNEQFF
v_gene: TRBV13; j_gene: TRBJ2-7; d_gene: -; abundance: -; CDR3nt: TGTGCCAGCAGCTTAGGTGCTGACGAGCAGTACTTC; CDR3aa: CASSLGADEQYF
v_gene: TRBV20-1; j_gene: TRBJ2-7; d_gene: TRBD1; abundance: -; CDR3nt: TGCAGTGCGCTTCCGGGACAGGGGGCCAGCGAGCAGTACTTC; CDR3aa: CSALPGQGASEQYF
v_gene: TRBV6-1; j_gene: TRBJ2-7; d_gene: -; abundance: few; CDR3nt: TGTGCCAGCAGCCTAGACAGGATGCCGTACGAGCAGTACTTC; CDR3aa: CASSLDRMPYEQYF
v_gene: TRBV28; j_gene: TRBJ1-2; d_gene: -; abundance: -; CDR3nt: TGTGCCAGCGGGTCTTTTGCGACAGCTCGGATCTATGGCTACACCTTC; CDR3aa: CASGSFATARIYGYTF
v_gene: TRBV10-1; j_gene: TRBJ2-1; d_gene: -; abundance: few; CDR3nt: TGCGCCAGCATCGCCCGCCGGGACGGATTTTCCTACAATGAGCAGTTCTTC; CDR3aa: CASIARRDGFSYNEQFF
v_gene: TRBV12-3/TRBV12-4; j_gene: TRBJ1-2; d_gene: -; abundance: few; CDR3nt: TGTGCCAGCAGTTTAAGGAATAGTGCCTTTGGCTACACCTTC; CDR3aa: CASSLRNSAFGYTF
v_gene: TRBV20-1; j_gene: TRBJ2-3; d_gene: TRBD1; abundance: many; CDR3nt: TGCAGTGCTCTCACCCCGACAGGGATCACAGATACGCAGTATTTT; CDR3aa: CSALTPTGITDTQYF
v_gene: TRBV9; j_gene: TRBJ2-7; d_gene: TRBD1; abundance: many; CDR3nt: TGTGCCAGCAGCGCCGGGACAGGCTACGAGCAGTACTTC; CDR3aa: CASSAGTGYEQYF
v_gene: TRBV28; j_gene: TRBJ2-5; d_gene: TRBD1; abundance: -; CDR3nt: TGTGCCAGCAGTCCATGGACAGGGGCGGTCCAAGAGACCCAGTACTTC; CDR3aa: CASSPWTGAVQETQYF
v_gene: TRBV4-2; j_gene: TRBJ2-7; d_gene: -; abundance: many; CDR3nt: TGTGCCAGCAGCCAAGATGTAGATCCCTACGAGCAGTACTTC; CDR3aa: CASSQDVDPYEQYF
v_gene: TRBV6-1; j_gene: TRBJ2-5; d_gene: TRBD2; abundance: -; CDR3nt: TGTGCCAGCAGCTCGGGACTAGCGGGAGGTGCGGAGACCCAGTACTTC; CDR3aa: CASSSGLAGGAETQYF
v_gene: TRBV20-1; j_gene: TRBJ2-1; d_gene: -; abundance: few; CDR3nt: TGCAGTGCTAGAGGATTAGCGAGTAGCTCCTACAATGAGCAGTTCTTC; CDR3aa: CSARGLASSSYNEQFF
v_gene: TRBV6-1; j_gene: TRBJ1-1; d_gene: -; abundance: few; CDR3nt: TGTGCCAGCAGTGGGGGGGGGGGCACTGAAGCTTTCTTT; CDR3aa: CASSGGGGTEAFF
v_gene: TRBV28; j_gene: TRBJ1-4; d_gene: TRBD1; abundance: -; CDR3nt: TGTGCCAGCAGTCTCATGGATACAGGGGCAAAACTGTTTTTT; CDR3aa: CASSLMDTGAKLFF
v_gene: TRBV19; j_gene: TRBJ2-3; d_gene: TRBD1; abundance: few; CDR3nt: TGTGCCACCACCTCCGGGACAGGAACAAAACACGATACGCAGTATTTT; CDR3aa: CATTSGTGTKHDTQYF
v_gene: TRBV7-2; j_gene: TRBJ2-7; d_gene: TRBD2; abundance: many; CDR3nt: TGTGCCAGCAGCTTATCTAGCGGGATTTACGAGCAGTACTTC; CDR3aa: CASSLSSGIYEQYF
v_gene: TRBV4-3; j_gene: TRBJ2-1; d_gene: TRBD2; abundance: -; CDR3nt: TGCGCCAGCAGGCGGACTAGCGGGACGAATGAGCAGTTCTTC; CDR3aa: CASRRTSGTNEQFF
v_gene: TRBV11-2; j_gene: TRBJ2-7; d_gene: TRBD2; abundance: few; CDR3nt: TGTGCCAGCAGGCATTCTAGCGGGAGGTCAGGGGAGCAGTACTTC; CDR3aa: CASRHSSGRSGEQYF
v_gene: TRBV7-9; j_gene: TRBJ2-1; d_gene: -; abundance: -; CDR3nt: TGTGCCAGCAGCCCGGCGGCTAGCGCGAAGGGTGAGCAGTTCTTC; CDR3aa: CASSPAASAKGEQFF
v_gene: TRBV12-3/TRBV12-4; j_gene: TRBJ2-7; d_gene: TRBD2; abundance: few; CDR3nt: TGTGCCAGCAGTTCATCACTAGCGCTGGGCTACGAGCAGTACTTC; CDR3aa: CASSSSLALGYEQYF
v_gene: TRBV29-1; j_gene: TRBJ2-1; d_gene: -; abundance: -; CDR3nt: TGCAGCGTTGATCAGGGGGGGAATGAGCAGTTCTTC; CDR3aa: CSVDQGGNEQFF
v_gene: TRBV7-2; j_gene: TRBJ2-3; d_gene: TRBD2; abundance: -; CDR3nt: TGTGCCAGCAGCTTAGGTCGGGGGGGCGCCCTTGGTGATACGCAGTATTTT; CDR3aa: CASSLGRGGALGDTQYF
v_gene: TRBV27; j_gene: TRBJ2-3; d_gene: -; abundance: few; CDR3nt: TGTGCCAGCAGTTTAGCCCCTTTGGGACCTCCTCCAGATACGCAGTATTTT; CDR3aa: CASSLAPLGPPPDTQYF